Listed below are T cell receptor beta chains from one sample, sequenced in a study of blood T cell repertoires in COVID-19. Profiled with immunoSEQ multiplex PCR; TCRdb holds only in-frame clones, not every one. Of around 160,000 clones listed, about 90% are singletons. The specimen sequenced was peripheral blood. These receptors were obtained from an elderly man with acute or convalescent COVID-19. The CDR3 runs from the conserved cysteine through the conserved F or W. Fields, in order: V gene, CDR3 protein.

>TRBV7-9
CASSLAQATSGLDTQYF
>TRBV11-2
CASSIRGTGSTDTQYF
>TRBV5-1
CASSPGAGRGTGELFF
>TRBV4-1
CASSQIGTGVINEQFF
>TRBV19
CASSIQVIADTQYF
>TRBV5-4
CASSPGGGNTEAFF
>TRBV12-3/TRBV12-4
CVKGRFYGYTF
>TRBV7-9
CASSFAQGQAFF
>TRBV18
CASSPLSSTDTQYF
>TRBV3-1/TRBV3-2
CASSQGPGLAVYEQYF
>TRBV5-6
CASSPTGGLNEKLFF
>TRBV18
CASSPLRGGYTF
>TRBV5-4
CASSFLGLGNTIYF
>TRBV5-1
CASSFGTGDQPQHF
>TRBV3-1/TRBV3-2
CASSQGRGGIQYF
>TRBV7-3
CASSSTGANTEAFF
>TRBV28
CASSPDSYEQYF
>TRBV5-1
CASSLAQSSYNEQFF
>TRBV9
CASSPSGGEQFF
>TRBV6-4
CASILDSAEAFF
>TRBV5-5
CASSSRPGTGVYQPQHF
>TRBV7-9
CASSLGGGRSYNEQFF
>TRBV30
CAWSGTVAGNTIYF
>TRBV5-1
CASSSNSGGARNEQFF
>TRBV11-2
CASSLSGRNTEAFF
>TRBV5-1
CASSWTGLQEEKLFF
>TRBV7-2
CASSLVRGGPYEQYF
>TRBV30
CAWSAKQGFQPQHF
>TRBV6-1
CASRVQFGTQYF
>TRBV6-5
CASSWGEDQPQHF
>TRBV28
CASSGRNTIYF
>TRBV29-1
CSGRERSAETQYF
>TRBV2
CASVPGHSNTGELFF
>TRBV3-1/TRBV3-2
CASSLSTSGSREQYF
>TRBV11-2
CASSLQKNTEAFF
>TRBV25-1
CANTAGQTEQYF
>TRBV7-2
CASNPTGNNEQFF
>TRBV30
CAWSVGGRRGSQPQHF
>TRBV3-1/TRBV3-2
CASSQSGLAGVGNEQFF
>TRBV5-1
CASSLDGTVQPQHF
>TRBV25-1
CASSEGLSTGELFF
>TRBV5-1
CASGKTAGSYNEQFF
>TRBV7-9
CASSRTIFGQQTQYF
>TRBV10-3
CAISGSGPDKYSSGNTIYF
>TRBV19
CASSSPGQLHNYGYTF
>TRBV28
CASSLLSSSYNEQFF
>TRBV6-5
CASSYGGQGSEQYF
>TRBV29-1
CSVSSGTGAYEQYF
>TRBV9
CASSGGTENNSPLHF
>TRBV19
CASSVNRELGAEAFF
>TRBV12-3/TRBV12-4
CASSFAGGLTQHF
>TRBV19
CASSMGGLGSNQPQHF
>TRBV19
CASRVASGGFTYEQYF
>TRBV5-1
CASSPQGRNEKLFF
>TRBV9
CASSVAAGPGSFDYEQYF
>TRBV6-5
CASRRTGGGEKLFF
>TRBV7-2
CASSIQGAFGEAFF
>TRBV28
CASSLFGGWNYGYTF
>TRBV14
CASSLGTGEYGYTF